The clone carrying this TCR beta chain was observed once. Its antigen is unknown. Patients got ipilimumab 1 mg/kg beginning 14 to 28 days post-transplant. Dosing: nivolumab 3 mg/kg IV, weeks 1, 4, 7, 10, then every two weeks to week 26. Germline CDR1 is SGHVS and CDR2 is FNYEAQ. V was pared by 10 bases and J by 1 base, with 13 bases between. The CDR3 spans 13 residues. These data belong to a study of ipilimumab plus nivolumab after autologous stem cell transplantation. On the study more broadly: Patients received a median of roughly five ipilimumab and eight or nine nivolumab doses.

Overall study findings and caveats: Per the authors, repertoire, Treg and microbiota data justify further study.

The assay was immunoSEQ multiplex PCR, and TCRdb's table has in-frame clones only and misses some. The table lists fewer than 95,000 clones, about 83% of them singletons. This material consisted of PBMCs, taken in a trial of ipilimumab plus nivolumab as post-transplant consolidation. This TCR was recovered from a male donor with diffuse large B-cell lymphoma. The chain couples TRBV7-6 to TRBJ1-1; perhaps TRBD1 as D (5 bases). In DNA form, the CDR3 reads TGTGCCACGGGGTCAGGGACGAACACTGAAGCTTTCTTT. Translated: CATGSGTNTEAFF. Full variable domain (rest looked up from reference TRBV7-6 and TRBJ1-1): GAGVSQSPRYKVTKRGQDVALRCDPISGHVSLYWYRQALGQGPEFLTYFNYEAQQDKSGLPNDRFSAERPEGSISTLTIQRTEQRDSAMYRCATGSGTNTEAFFGQGTRLTVV.